This T cell receptor beta chain came from a study of cytomegalovirus exposure and HLA in healthy donors. General study points: In a later analysis, across HLA loci, associated TCR counts were highest for DRB1, lowest for HLA-C. Researchers catalogued roughly 170 TCR beta chains as cytomegalovirus-associated.

When sampled, the donors appeared nominally healthy, though they likely had unrecorded immune exposures. Primers for the PCR totalled 60 Vbeta and 13 Jbeta. Some clones are missing from TCRdb's copy, which holds only in-frame ones; the method was immunoSEQ multiplex PCR. The data show about 200,000 clones, 75% to 85% seen once. The CDR3 runs to 15 residues. Trimming left V 5 bases short and J 3 bases short, with 17 bases between. CDR1 is SGHRS, CDR2 YFSETQ, per germline. Worth noting for this clone: As yet, its antigen is unknown.

Material: PBMCs. V is TRBV5-1 and J is TRBJ1-1; TRBD1 might be the D (5 bases). The source of this sequence is a male donor in good health and CMV-seropositive. CDR3 nucleotides: TGCGCCAGCAGGGGGCAGTTCTTAGCGGACACTGAAGCTTTCTTT. It yields the protein CASRGQFLADTEAFF.